The 9 T cell receptor beta chains below all came from one sample that was sequenced in a study of OX40 agonist ivuxolimab in advanced cancers. To prepare the library, the immunoSEQ multiplex PCR assay was applied. As stored in TCRdb, this immuneACCESS dataset retains in-frame rearrangements with V and J assigned. A fraction of the clones does not appear; measured against another copy, unresolved V genes explain less than half of the discrepancy, and the remainder lacks a known reason. The sample table shows tens of thousands of clones, and 90% to 95% are seen once. Less than 20% of the sample is in the top ten clones. The starting material was CD4+ or CD8+ T cells sorted from blood, obtained in a trial of the OX40 agonist ivuxolimab. The origin of the receptors is an adult with an advanced solid tumor such as melanoma, head and neck, liver or kidney cancer.

This chain uses TRBV10-3 with TRBJ2-5, with no clear D. The CDR3 loop spans 13 amino acids. CDR1 ENHRY and CDR2 SYGVKD come from the germline V gene. Trimming took off 2 bases at V and 2 bases at J, with 6 bases between the two ends. The CDR3 spells CAISEVTQETQYF. The CDR3 coding sequence is TGTGCCATCAGTGAGGTAACTCAAGAGACCCAGTACTTC.

The chain joins TRBV7-8 to TRBJ2-3; D remains unclear. CDR1 and CDR2 from the germline V gene are SGHVS and FQNEAQ. This CDR3 has 17 amino acids. V lost 5 bases and J 0 bases, leaving 18 bases between the germline ends. In nucleotides, the CDR3 is TGTGCCAGCAGCCCCGAGAGTGACATCCCTAGCACAGATACGCAGTATTTT. It encodes CASSPESDIPSTDTQYF.

The chain uses TRBV7-2 and TRBJ2-5; TRBD1 agrees at 7 bases. The tail of the sequence fits TRBJ2-7 better, so the J call may be wrong. Germline V lookup: CDR1 SGHTA, CDR2 FQGNSA. There are 15 residues in the CDR3. The CDR3 bases are TGTGCCAGCAGCTTATTGGGACAGTACTCCTACGAGCAGTACTTC. As protein: CASSLLGQYSYEQYF.

The V and J genes are TRBV11-3 and TRBJ2-2; D is uncertain. CDR3 size: 13 residues. V dropped 7 bases and J dropped 6 bases, with 12 bases sitting between them. Germline CDR1 SGHNT, CDR2 YENEEA. Here the CDR3 DNA reads TGTGCCAGCAACCCGACCCGTGCCGGGGAGCTGTTTTTT. Translating gives CASNPTRAGELFF.

The chain is built from TRBV25-1 and TRBJ2-7, with 10 positions matching TRBD2. Germline lookup yields CDR1 MGHDK and CDR2 SYGVNS. Losses at the gene ends were 3 bases for V and 5 bases for J; bases not matched to a gene: 10. This CDR3 contains 16 residues. Here the CDR3 DNA reads TGTGCCAGCAGTGAGTCCCGGCTAGCGGGAGCAGACGAGCAGTACTTC. Translating it yields CASSESRLAGADEQYF.

This clone was detected once. The J gene is TRBJ2-2, the V gene TRBV5-8, with 7 positions matching TRBD2. The CDR3 is 15 amino acids. Germline V gives CDR1 SGHTS, CDR2 YDEGEE. V lost 4 bases and J lost 2; bases outside the gene matches: 5. CDR3: CASSTGTTNTGELFF. As DNA, the CDR3 is TGTGCCAGCAGCACCGGGACTACCAACACCGGGGAGCTGTTTTTT.

The rearrangement joins TRBV5-5 to TRBJ1-5; no clear D gene. This CDR3 comprises 15 residues. The germline V and J ends were trimmed by 5 bases and 0 bases, with 12 bases remaining between them. Germline values: CDR1 SGHKS, CDR2 YYEKEE (reference sequence). CDR3 nucleotides: TGTGCCAGCAGAGTAGATTACTATAGCAATCAGCCCCAGCATTTT. Translated: CASRVDYYSNQPQHF.

V and J are TRBV2 and TRBJ2-1, with D perhaps TRBD2 (6 bases). V dropped 0 bases and J dropped 6 bases, with 18 bases sitting between them. The germline V gene has CDR1 SNHLY and CDR2 FYNNEI. The CDR3 runs to 17 residues. CDR3 bases: TGTGCCAGCAGTGAAGCCCTAATGGGTCTAGCGCCCAATGAGCAGTTCTTC. Translation gives CASSEALMGLAPNEQFF.

V gene TRBV5-1 combines with J gene TRBJ2-2; possible D gene TRBD1, 6 bases. This CDR3 is 12 amino acids long. The ends were cut back, 3 bases at V and 9 bases at J, with 9 bases in the middle. Per germline, CDR1 SGHRS and CDR2 YFSETQ. The CDR3 region has the DNA TGCGCCAGCAGCTCCGACAGGCGGGAGCTGTTTTTT. Translation: CASSSDRRELFF.